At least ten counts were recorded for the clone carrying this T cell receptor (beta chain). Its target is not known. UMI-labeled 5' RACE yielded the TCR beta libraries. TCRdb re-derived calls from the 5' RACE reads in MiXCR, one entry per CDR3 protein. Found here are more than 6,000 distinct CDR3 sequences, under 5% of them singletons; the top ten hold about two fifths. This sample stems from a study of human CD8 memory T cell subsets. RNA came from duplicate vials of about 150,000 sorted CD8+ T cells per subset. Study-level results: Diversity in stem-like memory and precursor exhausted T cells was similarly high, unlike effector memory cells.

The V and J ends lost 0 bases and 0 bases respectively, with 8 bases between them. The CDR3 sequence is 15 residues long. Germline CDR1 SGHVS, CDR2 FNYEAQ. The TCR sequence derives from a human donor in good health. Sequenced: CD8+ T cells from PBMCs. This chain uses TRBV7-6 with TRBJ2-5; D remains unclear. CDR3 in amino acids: CASSLAFVYQETQYF. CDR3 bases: TGTGCCAGCAGCTTAGCGTTTGTCTACCAAGAGACCCAGTACTTC.